The 32 T cell receptor beta chains reported below all come from one sample, sequenced in a study of T cell repertoires and HLA-DP antigens. These receptors have no known antigen. Generated by immunoSEQ multiplex PCR, the TCRdb table keeps only in-frame clones and is missing some. The table includes over 60,000 clones, around 80% detected once. Material for sequencing was CD4+ T cells from PBMCs. These receptors were obtained from a man in his 60s in good health and CMV-seronegative.

This chain uses TRBV19 with TRBJ2-2; 7 nucleotides match TRBD2. Losses at the gene ends were 2 bases for V and 4 bases for J; bases not matched to a gene: 7. The V gene's germline CDR1 is LNHDA and CDR2 SQIVND (reference sequence). CDR3 length equals 16 residues. CDR3 sequence reads: CASSIRPGGSTGELFF. The CDR3, as DNA: TGTGCCAGTAGTATAAGGCCTGGCGGGAGCACCGGGGAGCTGTTTTTT.

J is TRBJ2-2 and V is TRBV28, with TRBD1 identical over 8 bases. With V trimmed by 9 bases and J by 5 bases, 5 bases remained unmatched. This CDR3 region has 13 residues. Germline CDR1 is MDHEN and CDR2 is SYDVKM. The CDR3 coding sequence is TGTGCCAGTAGGACAGGGACGACCGGGGAGCTGTTTTTT. Translated, it gives CASRTGTTGELFF.

The chain employs TRBV7-2 and TRBJ2-7; 8 positions agree with TRBD1. Germline V CDR1 and CDR2: SGHTA, FQGNSA. The CDR3 is 15 residues long. The ends lost 1 base at V and 2 bases at J; junction bases unmatched: 4. The CDR3 bases are TGTGCCAGCAGCTTAGGCGGACAGGGAGCCTACGAGCAGTACTTC. Protein product: CASSLGGQGAYEQYF.

The chain uses TRBV5-1 and TRBJ1-6; TRBD1 aligns across 11 bases. Trimming took 0 bases from V and 14 from J; bases not matched to a gene: 4. The length of the CDR3 is 14 residues. Germline CDR1 SGHRS, CDR2 YFSETQ. The CDR3 sequence: CASSLGDRGTTLHF. In nucleotides, the CDR3 is TGCGCCAGCAGCTTGGGGGACAGGGGGACCACCCTCCACTTT.

The chain combines TRBV19 with TRBJ1-1; D is perhaps TRBD1 (5 bases). V shed 1 base and J shed 4 bases, with 19 bases lying between them. The germline gives CDR1 LNHDA, CDR2 SQIVND (reference sequence). The CDR3 runs to 17 residues. DNA of the CDR3: TGTGCCAGTAGTATAGGTTGGAGTGTGTCGGGGGGCACTGAAGCTTTCTTT. Translation: CASSIGWSVSGGTEAFF.

This sequence joins TRBV2 and TRBJ1-2; D ambiguous. Germline values: CDR1 SNHLY, CDR2 FYNNEI. V was shortened by 1 base and J by 3 bases, with 9 bases between the two germline ends. CDR3 length: 14 amino acids. Written as DNA, the CDR3 is TGTGCCAGCAGTGAAGGGCCAGCTCACTATGGCTACACCTTC. Amino acids: CASSEGPAHYGYTF.

The chain combines TRBV6-7 with TRBJ1-3; the match to TRBD1 covers 9 bases. TRBV6-7 is flagged as an ORF with uncertain function. CDR3 length: 16 amino acids. V shed 6 bases, J shed 4 bases, and the junction held 10 bases outside the gene matches. CDR3 bases: TGTGCCAGCAGGTACCCGGGACAGGGAACCGGAAACACCATATATTTT. It encodes CASRYPGQGTGNTIYF.

The chain carries TRBV5-1 and TRBJ2-5, with D possibly TRBD1 on 5 matching bases. Germline CDR1 SGHRS, CDR2 YFSETQ. CDR3 length: 13 amino acids. Trimming cost V 7 bases and J 2 bases, with 12 bases left between them. The CDR3 region has the DNA TGCGCCAGCTCCCAGGGCAGTCAAGAGACCCAGTACTTC. It is translated as CASSQGSQETQYF.

DNA of the CDR3: TGTGCCACCAGCAGGACAGTTTCGGATACGCAGTATTTT. This encodes CATSRTVSDTQYF. The chain combines TRBV15 with TRBJ2-3; tentatively, D is TRBD1 (5 bases). Germline assignment: CDR1 LNHNV and CDR2 YYDKDF (reference sequence). The CDR3 is made up of 13 amino acids. V gave up 3 bases and J gave up 6 bases, with 10 bases separating them.

The chain couples TRBV9 to TRBJ1-2, with D tentatively TRBD1 (5 bases). The ends were cut back, 4 bases at V and 7 bases at J, with 20 bases in the middle. This CDR3 has 15 residues. Germline values: CDR1 SGDLS, CDR2 YYNGEE. The CDR3 loop is CASSPRDGERGGYTF. CDR3 nucleotide sequence: TGTGCCAGCAGCCCGCGGGACGGCGAAAGAGGTGGCTACACCTTC.

The V gene is TRBV27, the J gene TRBJ2-5; 8 nucleotides align to TRBD1. V was clipped by 6 bases and J by 5 bases; unmatched bases: 5. The germline gives CDR1 MNHEY, CDR2 SMNVEV (reference sequence). The CDR3 has 13 amino acids. CDR3 amino acids: CASRITGGETQYF. The CDR3 DNA sequence: TGTGCCAGCAGAATCACAGGGGGGGAGACCCAGTACTTC.

The chain joins TRBV6-1 to TRBJ2-2; D perhaps matches TRBD1 (5 bases). Germline lookup yields CDR1 MNHNS and CDR2 SASEGT. This CDR3 region has 16 residues. Trimming pared 1 base from V and 0 bases from J, leaving 9 bases between. CDR3 in amino acids: CASSEERTTNTGELFF. In nucleotides, the CDR3 is TGTGCCAGCAGTGAAGAACGGACAACGAACACCGGGGAGCTGTTTTTT.

The rearrangement uses TRBV4-1 and TRBJ2-1; TRBD2 agrees at 13 bases. V shed 3 bases and J 12 bases; nucleotides not matched to a gene: 14. The CDR3 loop spans 17 amino acids. Germline-derived CDR1 and CDR2 are MGHRA and YSYEKL. The CDR3 region has the DNA TGCGCCAGCAGCCAGCTTGATATGGGACTAGCGGGACCGCGGCAGTTCTTC. Protein: CASSQLDMGLAGPRQFF.

The J gene is TRBJ2-3, the V gene TRBV2; a weak D match, TRBD1 (6 bases). The CDR3 covers 14 residues. Germline CDR1 is SNHLY and CDR2 is FYNNEI. Between the trimmed V and J ends, which lost 7 bases and 2 bases, there was a span of 13 bases. The CDR3 sequence is CASIKQGPTDTQYF. The CDR3 region has the DNA TGTGCCAGCATTAAGCAGGGGCCCACAGATACGCAGTATTTT. Combining the CDR3 with reference TRBV2 and TRBJ2-3 gives the whole variable domain EPEVTQTPSHQVTQMGQEVILRCVPISNHLYFYWYRQILGQKVEFLVSFYNNEISEKSEIFDDQFSVERPDGSNFTLKIRSTKLEDSAMYFCASIKQGPTDTQYFGPGTRLTVL.

V is TRBV30 and J is TRBJ1-1; 8 bases fit TRBD1. The CDR3 covers 14 residues. From germline, CDR1 is GTSNPN and CDR2 SVGIG (reference sequence). Trimming at V came to 4 bases and at J to 1 base, leaving 5 bases not matched to a gene. CDR3 nucleotide sequence: TGTGCCTGGACCTATGGACAGGGGAACACTGAAGCTTTCTTT. Amino acid sequence: CAWTYGQGNTEAFF.

The V call is TRBV19, the J call TRBJ1-1; D perhaps matches TRBD1 (5 bases). CDR1 and CDR2 from the germline V gene are LNHDA and SQIVND (reference sequence). The V end lost 3 bases, the J end lost 9 bases, and 14 bases lay between the germline ends. CDR3 length: 13 amino acids. CDR3 in DNA: TGTGCCAGTAGTATCGGCTGGGAGGGGAAAGCTTTCTTT. It yields the protein CASSIGWEGKAFF.

The chain carries TRBV15 and TRBJ1-2; D possibly corresponds to TRBD1 (5 bases). The V gene lost 0 bases and the J gene lost 0 bases, with 14 bases spanning the gap. Germline-derived CDR1 and CDR2 are LNHNV and YYDKDF (reference sequence). The length of the CDR3 is 17 residues. CDR3 sequence (DNA): TGTGCCACCAGCAGAGATACGGGGGGAATTGCTAACTATGGCTACACCTTC. Protein sequence: CATSRDTGGIANYGYTF.

This clone was detected a few times. Other DNA sequences from this sample encode an identical CDR3 as well. This chain joins TRBV29-1 and TRBJ1-1, with 7 bases identical to TRBD1. The V segment lost 2 bases and the J segment 1 base; nucleotides outside the gene matches: 7. The CDR3 runs to 15 residues. The germline gives CDR1 SQVTM, CDR2 ANQGSEA. The CDR3 sequence: CSVERGRGPNTEAFF. As DNA, the CDR3 is TGCAGCGTTGAACGGGGGAGGGGGCCGAACACTGAAGCTTTCTTT.

The chain recombines TRBV6-6 with TRBJ1-2, with unresolved D. CDR3 length: 12 amino acids. The V end was cut by 6 bases, the J end by 3 bases, with 8 bases between. Germline V CDR1 and CDR2: MNHNY, SVGAGI (reference sequence). CDR3 amino acids: CASRGRDYGYTF. In DNA form, the CDR3 reads TGTGCCAGCAGGGGGAGAGACTATGGCTACACCTTC.

V usage is TRBV11-3 and J usage is TRBJ1-2; D unresolved. Germline CDR1 is SGHNT and CDR2 is YENEEA. V dropped 4 bases and J dropped 9 bases, with 12 bases sitting between them. CDR3 length: 12 amino acids. CDR3 DNA: TGTGCCAGCAGCTCTAATCCTAGTAGCTACACCTTC. Encoded protein: CASSSNPSSYTF.

V usage is TRBV30 and J usage is TRBJ2-2; D gene ambiguous. The ends were cut back, 0 bases at V and 2 bases at J, with 7 bases in the middle. Per germline, CDR1 GTSNPN and CDR2 SVGIG (reference sequence). This CDR3 is 14 amino acids long. The DNA for the CDR3 is TGTGCCTGGAGTGTTACCGTAAACACCGGGGAGCTGTTTTTT. Protein sequence: CAWSVTVNTGELFF.

The J gene is TRBJ1-1, the V gene TRBV19, with D unclear. The CDR3 is made up of 13 amino acids. Trimming cost V 3 bases and J 4 bases, with 9 bases left between them. Germline V gene data show CDR1 as LNHDA and CDR2 as SQIVND (reference sequence). CDR3 sequence reads: CASSILAGTEAFF. The DNA of the CDR3 is TGTGCCAGTAGTATTCTAGCGGGCACTGAAGCTTTCTTT. The full variable domain, completed using reference TRBV19 and TRBJ1-1, is DGGITQSPKYLFRKEGQNVTLSCEQNLNHDAMYWYRQDPGQGLRLIYYSQIVNDFQKGDIAEGYSVSREKKESFPLTVTSAQKNPTAFYLCASSILAGTEAFFGQGTRLTVV.

This chain uses TRBV6-5 with TRBJ2-7, with 8 bases matching TRBD1. This CDR3 is built from 14 residues. Germline V lookup: CDR1 MNHEY, CDR2 SVGAGI. V was pared by 6 bases and J by 4 bases, with 8 bases of the junction left unmatched. CDR3 sequence (DNA): TGTGCCAGCAGGCTAGGACAGGGAGTATACGAGCAGTACTTC. It specifies CASRLGQGVYEQYF.

The chain carries TRBV28 and TRBJ1-4, with TRBD1 matching over 7 bases. This CDR3 has 15 amino acids. Germline CDR1 and CDR2: MDHEN and SYDVKM. Unmatched junction bases numbered 0, after V lost 2 bases and J lost 0 bases. CDR3 in amino acids: CASSLTGATNEKLFF. Here the CDR3 DNA reads TGTGCCAGCAGTTTAACAGGGGCAACTAATGAAAAACTGTTTTTT.

The rearrangement links TRBV7-8 to TRBJ1-5; D is possibly TRBD1 (6 bases). In germline, CDR1 is SGHVS, CDR2 FQNEAQ. V was trimmed by 5 bases and J by 6 bases, leaving 11 bases between them. The CDR3 has 13 residues. CDR3 nucleotide sequence: TGTGCCAGCAGCCGGGGGGCAAGTCAGCCCCAGCATTTT. Its translation: CASSRGASQPQHF.

CDR3 residues: CASSEGPLAGLLGTDTQYF. DNA of the CDR3: TGTGCCAGCAGTGAAGGTCCACTAGCGGGCCTCTTAGGGACAGATACGCAGTATTTT. The V gene is TRBV6-1, the J gene TRBJ2-3, with TRBD2 identical over 9 bases. This CDR3 is 19 amino acids long. CDR1 is MNHNS and CDR2 is SASEGT in the germline V gene. After removal of 1 base from V and 3 bases from J, the junction contained 14 bases not matched to a gene.

The DNA of the CDR3 is TGTGCCAGCAGCTTCTCAGGGGCGGGTAGCACAGATACGCAGTATTTT. Amino acid sequence: CASSFSGAGSTDTQYF. This chain links TRBV7-2 with TRBJ2-3, with D perhaps matching TRBD1 (6 bases). Germline CDR1 is SGHTA and CDR2 is FQGNSA. V lost 3 bases to trimming and J lost 0 bases, with 13 bases between them. The length of the CDR3 is 16 residues. Complete variable domain (other parts from reference TRBV7-2 and TRBJ2-3): GAGVSQSPSNKVTEKGKDVELRCDPISGHTALYWYRQSLGQGLEFLIYFQGNSAPDKSGLPSDRFSAERTGGSVSTLTIQRTQQEDSAVYLCASSFSGAGSTDTQYFGPGTRLTVL.

V and J are TRBV6-1 and TRBJ2-5, with D possibly being TRBD1 or TRBD2 (5 bases each). CDR1 and CDR2 (germline): MNHNS, SASEGT. The V and J ends lost 3 bases and 3 bases respectively, with 17 bases between them. The CDR3 totals 16 residues. As DNA, the CDR3 is TGTGCCAGCAGTGATCCTCGTGGGACCTGGGAAGAGACCCAGTACTTC. It specifies CASSDPRGTWEETQYF.

This chain joins TRBV6-5 and TRBJ2-3; D unclear. CDR3 size: 11 residues. V lost 6 bases and J lost 6, with 7 bases in between. Germline loops: CDR1 MNHEY, CDR2 SVGAGI. CDR3 sequence reads: CASRAADTQYF. CDR3 sequence (DNA): TGTGCCAGCAGAGCAGCGGATACGCAGTATTTT.

The sample holds a few counts of this clone. This chain joins TRBV7-2 and TRBJ1-4; tentatively, D is TRBD1 (5 bases). The germline V gene has CDR1 SGHTA and CDR2 FQGNSA. CDR3 length equals 15 residues. V dropped 5 bases and J dropped 5 bases, with 15 bases sitting between them. CDR3 protein: CASSLGALTNEKLFF. The CDR3 nucleotides read TGTGCCAGCAGCCTAGGGGCGCTAACGAATGAAAAACTGTTTTTT.

The V gene is TRBV5-4, the J gene TRBJ2-3; D call uncertain. Germline lookup yields CDR1 SGHNT and CDR2 YYREEE (reference sequence). Trimming cost V 2 bases and J 0 bases, with 7 bases left between them. This CDR3 is built from 14 residues. In nucleotides, the CDR3 is TGTGCCAGCAGCTTAGGTCTGAGCACAGATACGCAGTATTTT. Translated: CASSLGLSTDTQYF.

With regard to this clone: This specimen includes other DNA sequences encoding the same CDR3. This chain connects TRBV27 to TRBJ2-5, with D unresolved. Trimming stripped 1 base from V and 2 bases from J, with 5 bases between. The V gene's germline CDR1 is MNHEY and CDR2 SMNVEV (reference sequence). This CDR3 spans 13 amino acids. The CDR3 DNA sequence: TGTGCCAGCAGTTTATTAGGGCAAGAGACCCAGTACTTC. It encodes CASSLLGQETQYF.